Listed below are T cell receptor beta chains from one sample, sequenced in a study of a mutant IDH1 vaccine in newly diagnosed glioma. TCRdb's table, derived via immunoSEQ multiplex PCR, lists solely in-frame clones and lacks some. The sample includes 110,000 or so clones, approximately 87% of them seen just once. The antigens these receptors bind are not known. Sequencing used PBMCs, obtained from a glioma patient whose treatment included an IDH1 peptide vaccine. These receptors originate from a woman in her 50s with glioma. CDR3s include the opening cysteine and the closing phenylalanine or tryptophan. The D gene is left open where the match is weak. Clone size is shown for a subset of rows, as once, few, many or a class of expanded clone.

abundance	d_gene	j_gene	v_gene	CDR3aa	CDR3nt
NA	TRBD1	TRBJ1-2	TRBV7-9	CASRAGQPRGYGYTF	TGTGCCAGCAGGGCGGGACAGCCTAGGGGCTATGGCTACACCTTC
NA	NA	TRBJ1-1	TRBV28	CASSGILYTEAFF	TGTGCCAGCAGTGGAATCCTCTACACTGAAGCTTTCTTT
NA	TRBD2	TRBJ2-1	TRBV18	CASSQGLAGGNEQFF	TGTGCCAGCTCACAAGGACTAGCGGGAGGCAATGAGCAGTTCTTC
NA	NA	TRBJ2-3	TRBV19	CASSLPGGTDTQYF	TGTGCCAGTAGTCTCCCGGGTGGCACAGATACGCAGTATTTT
NA	NA	TRBJ2-7	TRBV5-6	CASSSVPGRADEQYF	TGTGCCAGCAGCTCCGTGCCAGGGAGAGCTGACGAGCAGTACTTC
NA	NA	TRBJ2-7	TRBV28	CASSPRQGSNRRYEQYF	TGTGCCAGCAGTCCCAGGCAGGGGTCAAACCGGCGCTACGAGCAGTACTTC
NA	TRBD2	TRBJ2-4	TRBV2	CASRSGLAGRGGNIQYF	TGTGCCAGCAGGTCGGGACTAGCGGGACGTGGGGGAAACATTCAGTACTTC
once	NA	TRBJ1-2	TRBV28	CATRPPGERGNGGYTF	TGTGCCACCCGACCCCCAGGAGAAAGGGGGAACGGGGGCTACACCTTC
NA	NA	TRBJ1-3	TRBV29-1	CSVEEGVNTIYF	TGCAGCGTTGAAGAAGGAGTCAACACCATATATTTT
few	NA	TRBJ2-7	TRBV30	CAWSEGSMNYEQYF	TGTGCCTGGAGTGAGGGCTCTATGAATTACGAGCAGTACTTC
NA	NA	TRBJ1-5	TRBV6-5	CASSYGFNQPQHF	TGTGCCAGCAGTTACGGGTTCAATCAGCCCCAGCATTTT
NA	NA	TRBJ2-7	TRBV7-9	CASSPTGAPIHEQYF	TGTGCCAGCAGCCCGACAGGAGCGCCGATCCACGAGCAGTACTTC
NA	TRBD2	TRBJ2-1	TRBV5-1	CASSSLAGGDNEQFF	TGCGCCAGCAGCTCCCTAGCGGGGGGAGACAATGAGCAGTTCTTC
NA	NA	TRBJ2-7	TRBV9	CASSVSWGVNEQYF	TGTGCCAGCAGCGTATCTTGGGGGGTTAACGAGCAGTACTTC
few	NA	TRBJ2-2	TRBV19	CASSTLGSGELFF	TGTGCCAGTAGTACCCTCGGGTCCGGGGAGCTGTTTTTT
few	TRBD2	TRBJ2-1	TRBV7-9	CASSLGLSGSSYNEQFF	TGTGCCAGCAGCCTTGGACTTAGCGGGTCTTCCTACAATGAGCAGTTCTTC
NA	TRBD1	TRBJ1-5	TRBV19	CASSSWTGYANQPQHF	TGTGCCAGTAGTTCTTGGACAGGGTACGCCAATCAGCCCCAGCATTTT
NA	NA	TRBJ2-7	TRBV5-4	CASSLGALRRGYEQYF	TGTGCCAGCAGCTTGGGGGCCCTTCGGAGGGGCTACGAGCAGTACTTC
NA	NA	TRBJ2-4	TRBV7-9	CASSLGRTENIQYF	TGTGCCAGCAGCTTAGGTCGGACAGAAAACATTCAGTACTTC
few	NA	TRBJ1-4	TRBV4-2	CASSQTVRRDDYEKLFF	TGTGCCAGCAGCCAGACTGTTCGGCGGGACGACTACGAAAAACTGTTTTTT
NA	TRBD2	TRBJ2-5	TRBV2	CASSEEGGVTQYF	TGTGCCAGCAGTGAAGAGGGAGGGGTGACCCAGTACTTC
NA	NA	TRBJ2-3	TRBV6-1	CASSDSSGLDTQYF	TGTGCCAGCAGTGACTCCTCGGGGTTAGATACGCAGTATTTT
NA	NA	TRBJ2-1	TRBV5-4	CASSSQGHVNNEQFF	TGTGCCAGCAGCTCCCAGGGACACGTTAACAATGAGCAGTTCTTC
NA	NA	TRBJ2-1	TRBV30	CAWSVGVNEQFF	TGTGCCTGGAGTGTTGGAGTGAATGAGCAGTTCTTC
NA	NA	TRBJ2-3	TRBV5-4	CASSSKGLDTQYF	TGTGCCAGCAGCTCGAAGGGGCTCGATACGCAGTATTTT
NA	TRBD1	TRBJ1-4	TRBV13	CASSSDRGGSTNEKLFF	TGTGCCAGCAGCTCCGACAGGGGGGGGTCAACTAATGAAAAACTGTTTTTT
NA	NA	TRBJ1-1	TRBV30	CAWRLSTEAFF	TGTGCCTGGAGGTTGAGCACTGAAGCTTTCTTT
NA	NA	TRBJ2-7	TRBV29-1	CSVEDKSQAYEQYF	TGCAGCGTTGAAGATAAATCACAGGCCTACGAGCAGTACTTC
NA	TRBD1	TRBJ1-5	TRBV4-1	CASSLRQGGNQPQHF	TGCGCCAGCAGCCTTAGACAGGGAGGCAATCAGCCCCAGCATTTT
NA	NA	TRBJ2-5	TRBV28	CATLSGWEQETQYF	TGTGCCACCCTTTCGGGTTGGGAGCAAGAGACCCAGTACTTC
many	NA	TRBJ1-1	TRBV7-3	CASSFDQTTEAFF	TGTGCCAGCAGCTTCGACCAAACCACTGAAGCTTTCTTT
few	NA	TRBJ1-3	TRBV14	CASSQVVGNTIYF	TGTGCCAGCAGCCAAGTAGTTGGAAACACCATATATTTT
NA	TRBD2	TRBJ2-1	TRBV5-1	CASSDGTTSYNEQFF	TGCGCCAGCAGCGACGGGACTACCAGCTACAATGAGCAGTTCTTC
NA	NA	TRBJ2-6	TRBV5-1	CASSSPVISGANVLTF	TGCGCCAGCAGCTCCCCAGTTATCTCTGGGGCCAACGTCCTGACTTTC
NA	NA	TRBJ1-2	TRBV30	CAWSGIRTNYGYTF	TGTGCCTGGAGTGGCATTAGAACGAACTATGGCTACACCTTC
NA	NA	TRBJ1-4	TRBV5-1	CASSLAGGTNEKLFF	TGCGCCAGCAGCTTGGCCGGGGGAACTAATGAAAAACTGTTTTTT
NA	TRBD2	TRBJ2-1	TRBV7-6	CASSLELAGAYNEQFF	TGTGCCAGCAGCTTAGAACTAGCGGGAGCTTACAATGAGCAGTTCTTC
NA	NA	TRBJ2-3	TRBV30	CAWSVGLAASTDTQYF	TGTGCCTGGAGTGTTGGACTCGCTGCTAGCACAGATACGCAGTATTTT
NA	TRBD2	TRBJ2-1	TRBV5-4	CASSHGLAGGRDEQFF	TGTGCCAGCAGCCATGGACTAGCGGGGGGCAGGGATGAGCAGTTCTTC
once	TRBD1	TRBJ2-7	TRBV27	CASSTPPGQGVYEQYF	TGTGCCAGCAGCACCCCGCCCGGACAGGGAGTATACGAGCAGTACTTC
NA	NA	TRBJ1-6	TRBV18	CASSQEGRGANSPLHF	TGTGCCAGCTCTCAGGAGGGCCGGGGGGCTAATTCACCCCTCCACTTT
NA	TRBD1	TRBJ2-4	TRBV28	CASSIGQVAKNIQYF	TGTGCCAGCAGCATCGGACAGGTAGCCAAAAACATTCAGTACTTC
NA	TRBD1	TRBJ1-1	TRBV7-6	CASSLKGADTEAFF	TGTGCCAGCAGCTTAAAGGGGGCCGACACTGAAGCTTTCTTT